These 26 T cell receptor beta chains originate from one sample sequenced in a study of blood T cells in healthy people across ages. The second PCR ran about 7 to 12 cycles with a sample-barcoded 5' primer and J-beta primers. One entry per CDR3 protein results from TCRdb running MiXCR on the 5' RACE reads. This table has roughly 1,100,000 distinct CDR3 sequences, less than 25% appearing once. The same sample was also studied in work on T cells of mothers and their children.

The specimen was blood. Source of these receptors: a girl aged 2-10 years in good health.

This clonotype was seen only a few times. The J gene is TRBJ2-5, the V gene TRBV7-2, with 7 bases fitting TRBD2. Unmatched junction bases numbered 15, after V lost 1 base and J lost 4 bases. Germline CDR1 is SGHTA and CDR2 is FQGNSA. CDR3 length equals 18 residues. The CDR3 coding sequence is TGTGCCAGCAGCTTAGTGGTTGTCGGAGCGGGGATCCGAGAGACCCAGTACTTC. This sequence encodes CASSLVVVGAGIRETQYF.

V gene TRBV12-3 or TRBV12-4 combines with J gene TRBJ2-5, with D maybe TRBD2 (7 bases). The CDR3 is made up of 17 amino acids. V was trimmed by 7 bases and J by 4 bases, leaving 25 bases between them. As DNA, the CDR3 is TGTGCCAGCACCCTAATTAGCATTCGGGGGGCAAGAGAGACCCAGTACTTC. This translates into CASTLISIRGARETQYF.

This clonotype came up a few times. This chain uses TRBV6-5 with TRBJ1-4; D ambiguous. With 2 bases removed from V and 1 base from J, the gap between germline ends came to 11 bases. The CDR3 contains 16 residues. CDR1 MNHEY and CDR2 SVGAGI come from the germline V gene. CDR3 sequence: CASSYTYSETNEKLFF. The CDR3 nucleotides read TGTGCCAGCAGTTACACCTACTCCGAAACTAATGAAAAACTGTTTTTT.

J is TRBJ2-7 and V is TRBV4-1, with 9 bases aligning to TRBD1. Germline V lookup: CDR1 MGHRA, CDR2 YSYEKL. CDR3 length: 16 amino acids. Unmatched junction bases numbered 10, after V lost 4 bases and J lost 3 bases. The chain's CDR3 is CASSLLPGTGSYEQYF. CDR3 DNA sequence: TGCGCCAGCAGCCTACTACCTGGGACAGGGAGCTACGAGCAGTACTTC.

V usage is TRBV6-6 and J usage is TRBJ2-2; 10 bases are a match to TRBD1. This CDR3 is built from 16 residues. The junction had 9 bases not matched to a gene; V was cut back by 7 bases and J by 4 bases. CDR1 MNHNY and CDR2 SVGAGI come from the germline V gene (reference sequence). The CDR3: CASNPTWTGGTGELFF. CDR3 sequence (DNA): TGTGCCAGCAATCCCACCTGGACAGGGGGCACCGGGGAGCTGTTTTTT.

The gene calls are TRBV20-1 and TRBJ2-1, with a weak D call TRBD1 (6 bases). The end of the DNA fits TRBJ2-7 better, so the J call may be wrong. The germline CDR1 and CDR2 sequences are DFQATT and SNEGSKA (reference sequence). This CDR3 has 13 residues. Here the CDR3 DNA reads TGCAGTGCTATGCCCGGGACAACCTACGAGCAGTACTTC. Residues: CSAMPGTTYEQYF.

The gene calls are TRBV12-3 or TRBV12-4 and TRBJ2-4, with D possibly being TRBD2 (5 bases). This CDR3 region has 17 residues. Trimming took 6 bases from V and 1 from J, leaving 19 bases between them. CDR3 amino acids: CASSLIYGDLAKNIQYF. The DNA of the CDR3 is TGTGCCAGCAGCCTCATTTACGGGGATCTGGCCAAAAACATTCAGTACTTC.

This chain links TRBV15 with TRBJ2-1, with 8 bases that match TRBD2. The end of the DNA is better explained by TRBJ2-7, so the J call may be wrong. CDR1 LNHNV and CDR2 YYDKDF come from the germline V gene (reference sequence). CDR3 length: 16 residues. The CDR3 bases are TGTGCCACCAGCAGAGATCTTAGCGGGGTGCCCTACGAGCAGTACTTC. Encoded protein: CATSRDLSGVPYEQYF.

This clonotype was seen more than once but under ten times. The chain has TRBV11-3 and TRBJ2-1; TRBD2 agrees at 14 bases. Per the germline V gene, CDR1 is SGHNT and CDR2 is YENEEA. The CDR3 extends over 15 amino acids. V dropped 5 bases and J dropped 9; count of bases not matched to a gene: 6. This CDR3 is CASSPRTSGRSEQFF. The CDR3 nucleotides are TGTGCCAGCAGCCCCAGGACTAGCGGGAGGAGTGAGCAGTTCTTC.

V and J are TRBV3-1 and TRBJ2-5; TRBD2 is a possible D gene (6 bases). Trimming left V 5 bases short and J 3 bases short, with 16 bases between. The CDR3 extends over 15 amino acids. Germline assignment: CDR1 LGHDT and CDR2 YNNKEL (reference sequence). The CDR3 spells CASSASGGKEETQYF. CDR3 in DNA: TGTGCCAGCAGCGCATCCGGGGGAAAGGAAGAGACCCAGTACTTC.

This clonotype was observed a few times. This sequence joins TRBV29-1 and TRBJ2-5; D possibly matches TRBD1 or TRBD2 (5 bases each). V lost 1 base and J lost 4, with 10 bases in between. The CDR3 sequence is 13 residues long. Germline loops: CDR1 SQVTM, CDR2 ANQGSEA. CDR3 sequence (DNA): TGCAGCGTTGAAGGTGGGGCGGGAGAGACCCAGTACTTC. Protein sequence: CSVEGGAGETQYF.

This clonotype was seen repeatedly, ten times or more. The genes are TRBV4-1 and TRBJ1-4, with 12 bases aligning to TRBD1. V was clipped by 0 bases and J by 8 bases; unmatched bases: 1. Per the germline V gene, CDR1 is MGHRA and CDR2 is YSYEKL. The CDR3 extends over 15 amino acids. The chain's CDR3 is CASSQDGTGGEKLFF. The CDR3 region has the DNA TGCGCCAGCAGCCAAGATGGGACAGGGGGCGAAAAACTGTTTTTT.

The chain has TRBV3-1 and TRBJ2-5, with unresolved D. Trimming took off 6 bases at V and 5 bases at J, with 13 bases between the two ends. The germline gives CDR1 LGHDT, CDR2 YNNKEL (reference sequence). This CDR3 comprises 13 residues. CDR3 nucleotide sequence: TGTGCCAGCAGACCCCCCAAGAGGGAGACCCAGTACTTC. Its translation is CASRPPKRETQYF.

This clonotype was detected only a few times. V gene TRBV12-3 or TRBV12-4 combines with J gene TRBJ1-1, with a tentative D call TRBD1 (6 bases). V was trimmed by 5 bases and J by 5 bases, leaving 12 bases between them. The CDR3 spans 13 residues. The CDR3 loop reads CASSRTAITEAFF. The CDR3 nucleotides are TGTGCCAGCAGTAGGACAGCTATTACTGAAGCTTTCTTT.

In its sample, this clonotype was seen once. This rearrangement joins TRBV24-1 to TRBJ2-5; TRBD2 might be the D (5 bases). The last part of the DNA fits TRBJ2-1 better; the J call may be wrong. The V gene's germline CDR1 is KGHDR and CDR2 SFDVKD. The CDR3 is 15 residues long. DNA of the CDR3: TGTGCCACCAGCTTGACGGGGTCTCCAATGAATGAGCAGTTCTTC. It yields the protein CATSLTGSPMNEQFF.

This chain links TRBV5-1 with TRBJ2-3, with D hard to call. Between the trimmed V and J ends, which lost 9 bases and 0 bases, there was a span of 17 bases. The length of the CDR3 is 15 residues. Germline assignment: CDR1 SGHRS and CDR2 YFSETQ. CDR3 amino acids: CATSLVPSSTDTQYF. CDR3 coding DNA: TGCGCCACCTCATTGGTCCCTTCTAGCACAGATACGCAGTATTTT.

CDR3 loop: CASSTYLGGYEQYF. As DNA, the CDR3 is TGTGCCAGCAGCACTTACTTGGGGGGCTACGAGCAGTACTTC. The chain carries TRBV12-3 or TRBV12-4 and TRBJ2-1; a weak D match, TRBD2 (6 bases). With the DNA end fitting TRBJ2-7 better, the J assignment may be wrong. CDR3 length: 14 residues.

V gene TRBV9 combines with J gene TRBJ2-7; a possible D gene is TRBD2 (6 bases). With 10 bases removed from V and 3 bases from J, the gap between germline ends came to 20 bases. Per germline, CDR1 SGDLS and CDR2 YYNGEE. The CDR3 consists of 14 residues. CDR3 in amino acids: CALYLGRLVYEQYF. CDR3 nucleotides: TGTGCCCTGTATTTGGGTAGACTAGTCTACGAGCAGTACTTC. Full variable domain (rest looked up from reference TRBV9 and TRBJ2-7): DSGVTQTPKHLITATGQRVTLRCSPRSGDLSVYWYQQSLDQGLQFLIQYYNGEERAKGNILERFSAQQFPDLHSELNLSSLELGDSALYFCALYLGRLVYEQYFGPGTRLTVT.

The CDR3 spells CASSQLGTDTQYF. DNA for the CDR3: TGTGCCAGCAGCCAACTAGGTACAGATACGCAGTATTTT. The J gene is TRBJ2-3, the V gene TRBV3-1; D remains unclear. Trimming shortened V by 2 bases and J by 3 bases, and 6 bases separated the two germline ends. Germline V lookup: CDR1 LGHDT, CDR2 YNNKEL (reference sequence). This CDR3 has 13 residues.

This clonotype has just a few counts. The J gene is TRBJ2-5, the V gene TRBV7-9; D gene ambiguous. V lost 8 bases and J lost 2, with 15 bases in between. In germline, CDR1 is SEHNR, CDR2 FQNEAQ (reference sequence). This CDR3 is built from 14 residues. CDR3: CASGGGPEQETQYF. In DNA, the CDR3 is TGTGCCAGCGGCGGTGGCCCAGAACAAGAGACCCAGTACTTC.

This chain connects TRBV4-3 to TRBJ2-7; 8 positions agree with TRBD2. This CDR3 spans 16 amino acids. Germline CDR1 and CDR2: LGHNA and YSLEER. Trimming took 1 base from V and 4 from J; bases not matched to a gene: 9. DNA for the CDR3: TGCGCCAGCAGCCAAGGTCGAGCGGGGGTGATATACGAGCAGTACTTC. It specifies CASSQGRAGVIYEQYF.

In this sample, this clonotype turned up a few times. The chain links TRBV29-1 to TRBJ2-1; D gene ambiguous. Germline V gives CDR1 SQVTM, CDR2 ANQGSEA. CDR3 length: 12 residues. Trimming cost V 2 bases and J 7 bases, with 9 bases left between them. The CDR3 protein is CSVEFLGNEQFF. The CDR3 bases are TGCAGCGTTGAATTTCTGGGGAATGAGCAGTTCTTC.

The chain is built from TRBV12-3 or TRBV12-4 and TRBJ2-5, with 9 bases identical to TRBD2. V was pared by 6 bases and J by 6 bases, with 17 bases of the junction left unmatched. The CDR3 has 17 residues. CDR3 protein: CASSRNAGGLPLKTQYF. CDR3 in DNA: TGTGCCAGCAGCCGGAACGCGGGGGGGCTTCCTTTGAAGACCCAGTACTTC.

This chain connects TRBV28 to TRBJ2-3; D call uncertain. Per germline, CDR1 MDHEN and CDR2 SYDVKM. The CDR3 extends over 15 amino acids. V dropped 10 bases and J dropped 0 bases, with 17 bases sitting between them. The CDR3 nucleotides are TGTGCCACCACCCCGGGCCCTTCTAGCACAGATACGCAGTATTTT. This encodes CATTPGPSSTDTQYF.

This sequence joins TRBV7-2 and TRBJ2-1; D remains ambiguous. The CDR3 totals 13 residues. Trimming removed 5 bases from V and 5 bases from J, with 10 bases in between. The germline gives CDR1 SGHTA, CDR2 FQGNSA. CDR3 DNA sequence: TGTGCCAGCAGCACCGGGCCAAACAATGAGCAGTTCTTC. Protein: CASSTGPNNEQFF.

The gene calls are TRBV20-1 and TRBJ2-5; 10 bases line up with TRBD2. This CDR3 is 13 amino acids long. From germline, CDR1 is DFQATT and CDR2 SNEGSKA (reference sequence). The junction had 5 bases not matched to a gene; V was cut back by 6 bases and J by 4 bases. CDR3 in DNA: TGCAGTGCAGCGGGAGGGATTCGAGAGACCCAGTACTTC. This sequence encodes CSAAGGIRETQYF.